This is a list of T cell receptor beta chains from one sample in a study of early T cells in non-severe SARS-CoV-2 infection. TCRdb recomputed calls from the 5' RACE reads with MiXCR, one row per CDR3 protein. Of some 71,000 distinct CDR3 sequences in the sample, 8% to 10% are singletons; the top ten hold 15%. The sample consisted of whole blood, taken at baseline. The receptors were gathered from an adult who was a healthcare worker with PCR-confirmed SARS-CoV-2 infection or an uninfected control (not recorded which). Both conserved end residues are part of each CDR3. Fields, in order: D gene, J gene, clone size, V gene, CDR3 DNA, CDR3 protein. D genes are given only for firm matches. Clone size, where shown, is once, few, many, or a class for clones that have expanded.

d_call: .
j_call: TRBJ2-3
clone_size: few
v_call: TRBV2
cdr3_nt: TGTGCCAGCAGTCAAGGGACCCACAGTGGATCAGATACGCAGTATTTT
cdr3_aa: CASSQGTHSGSDTQYF

d_call: .
j_call: TRBJ2-4
clone_size: .
v_call: TRBV7-3
cdr3_nt: TGTGCCAGCAGCTTAACTGGTTTAAATGCCGCCAAAAACATTCAGTACTTC
cdr3_aa: CASSLTGLNAAKNIQYF

d_call: .
j_call: TRBJ2-1
clone_size: .
v_call: TRBV7-9
cdr3_nt: TGTGCCAGCCGGTCGGAAGGACAGTACAATGAGCAGTTCTTC
cdr3_aa: CASRSEGQYNEQFF

d_call: .
j_call: TRBJ1-5
clone_size: many
v_call: TRBV5-8
cdr3_nt: TGTGCCAGCAGACTAGACAGTTATCAGCCCCAGCATTTT
cdr3_aa: CASRLDSYQPQHF

d_call: .
j_call: TRBJ2-6
clone_size: many
v_call: TRBV6-2/TRBV6-3
cdr3_nt: TGTGCCAGCAAATTCACAGGGTCTGGGGCCAACGTCCTGACTTTC
cdr3_aa: CASKFTGSGANVLTF

d_call: .
j_call: TRBJ1-2
clone_size: few
v_call: TRBV27
cdr3_nt: TGTGCCAGCAGCTTGAACCGACAAAATGGCTACACCTTC
cdr3_aa: CASSLNRQNGYTF

d_call: TRBD1
j_call: TRBJ1-2
clone_size: many
v_call: TRBV12-3/TRBV12-4
cdr3_nt: TGTGCCAGCAGTCGTAGACAGGGCACCTATGGCTACACCTTC
cdr3_aa: CASSRRQGTYGYTF

d_call: .
j_call: TRBJ1-1
clone_size: .
v_call: TRBV18
cdr3_nt: TGTGCCAGCTCACCGGCGACAGTGAACACTGAAGCTTTCTTT
cdr3_aa: CASSPATVNTEAFF

d_call: TRBD1
j_call: TRBJ1-1
clone_size: few
v_call: TRBV10-3
cdr3_nt: TGTGCCATCAGCCGAGAGCCGGGACAGGGCGGTGAAGCTTTCTTT
cdr3_aa: CAISREPGQGGEAFF

d_call: TRBD1
j_call: TRBJ2-2
clone_size: .
v_call: TRBV5-1
cdr3_nt: TGCGCCAGCAGCTCCGGTCTCCGGGACAGGGGGTCGCGGACCGGGGAGCTGTTTTTT
cdr3_aa: CASSSGLRDRGSRTGELFF

d_call: TRBD1
j_call: TRBJ2-7
clone_size: few
v_call: TRBV7-9
cdr3_nt: TGTGCCAGCAGCTTGGGCAGGGGGTTTTACGAGCAGTACTTC
cdr3_aa: CASSLGRGFYEQYF

d_call: TRBD2
j_call: TRBJ2-7
clone_size: few
v_call: TRBV6-5
cdr3_nt: TGTGCCAGCACCGTTGGCACTAGCGGGACCTACGAGCAGTACTTC
cdr3_aa: CASTVGTSGTYEQYF

d_call: .
j_call: TRBJ1-6
clone_size: .
v_call: TRBV7-8
cdr3_nt: TGTGCCAGCAGCTTCCGACCTATTAATTCACCCCTCCACTTT
cdr3_aa: CASSFRPINSPLHF

d_call: .
j_call: TRBJ2-2
clone_size: many
v_call: TRBV7-2
cdr3_nt: TGTGCCAGCAGCTTCACCCCAAATACCGGGGAGCTGTTTTTT
cdr3_aa: CASSFTPNTGELFF

d_call: TRBD1
j_call: TRBJ1-4
clone_size: few
v_call: TRBV2
cdr3_nt: TGTGCCAGCAGTGAGACAGGGGTGGATGAAAAACTGTTTTTT
cdr3_aa: CASSETGVDEKLFF

d_call: TRBD1
j_call: TRBJ2-3
clone_size: many
v_call: TRBV7-3
cdr3_nt: TGTGCCAGCAGCTCTCTCCCGCCTTCCGGGACAGGGTCCACAGATACGCAGTATTTT
cdr3_aa: CASSSLPPSGTGSTDTQYF

d_call: .
j_call: TRBJ2-2
clone_size: .
v_call: TRBV12-3/TRBV12-4
cdr3_nt: TGTGCCAGCAGCGCAAGCAGGGGCGCCGGGGAGCTGTTTTTT
cdr3_aa: CASSASRGAGELFF

d_call: TRBD1
j_call: TRBJ1-1
clone_size: many
v_call: TRBV28
cdr3_nt: TGTGCCAGCAGTCCCCCCGGGACAGGGGCCTCAGTAGCTTTCTTT
cdr3_aa: CASSPPGTGASVAFF

d_call: TRBD2
j_call: TRBJ2-1
clone_size: .
v_call: TRBV12-3/TRBV12-4
cdr3_nt: TGTGCCAGCAGTTTTGCCAGCGGGGGTAACAATGAGCAGTTCTTC
cdr3_aa: CASSFASGGNNEQFF

d_call: TRBD2
j_call: TRBJ2-5
clone_size: many
v_call: TRBV20-1
cdr3_nt: TGCAGTGCTAGAGGGCAAACTAGCGGGACCCATCAAGAGACCCAGTACTTC
cdr3_aa: CSARGQTSGTHQETQYF

d_call: TRBD2
j_call: TRBJ2-1
clone_size: .
v_call: TRBV5-1
cdr3_nt: TGCGCCAGCAGGGCCGAAGCGGGGAGCTCCTACAATGAGCAGTTCTTC
cdr3_aa: CASRAEAGSSYNEQFF

d_call: .
j_call: TRBJ2-1
clone_size: many
v_call: TRBV20-1
cdr3_nt: TGCAGTGCTAGAGATTTAAGTGGGTTAGGCGGACCAACCTACAATGAGCAGTTCTTC
cdr3_aa: CSARDLSGLGGPTYNEQFF

d_call: .
j_call: TRBJ1-5
clone_size: .
v_call: TRBV3-1
cdr3_nt: TGTGCCAGCAGCCAAGATGTAGAGGTTCAGCCCCAGCATTTT
cdr3_aa: CASSQDVEVQPQHF